One TCR beta chain is described in this entry. Its antigen is currently unknown. This specimen comes from a study of fetal regulatory T cell absence and autoimmunity. Study-wide results and limits: Pancreas and cord blood did not differ much in TRB family usage.

CDR1 and CDR2 from the germline V gene are LNHDA and SQIVND (reference sequence). The CDR3 runs 14 residues. Trimming took off 6 bases at V and 8 bases at J, with 17 bases between the two ends. Sequencing was performed with immunoSEQ multiplex PCR; in TCRdb, only in-frame clones are kept and a portion is missing. The sample has approximately 94,000 clones; about two thirds are singletons. The clonotype comes from a male donor with IPEX syndrome. Sequencing was done on a sample of pancreas tissue. The V call is TRBV19, the J call TRBJ2-4, with D perhaps TRBD2 (6 bases). CDR3 sequence (DNA): TGTGCCAGTAGACCGTGGGGAGGTGAGGACATTCAGTACTTC. Amino acid sequence: CASRPWGGEDIQYF.